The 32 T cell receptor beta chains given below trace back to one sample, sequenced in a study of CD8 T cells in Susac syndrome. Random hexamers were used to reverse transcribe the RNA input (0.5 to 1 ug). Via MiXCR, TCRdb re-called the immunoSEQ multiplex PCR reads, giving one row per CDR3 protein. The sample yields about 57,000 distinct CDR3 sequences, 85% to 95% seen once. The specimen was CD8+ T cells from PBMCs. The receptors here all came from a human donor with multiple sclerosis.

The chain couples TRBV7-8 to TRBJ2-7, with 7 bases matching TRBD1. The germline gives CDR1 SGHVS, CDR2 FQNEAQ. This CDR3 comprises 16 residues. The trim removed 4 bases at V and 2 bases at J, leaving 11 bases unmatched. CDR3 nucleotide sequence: TGTGCCAGCAGCTATCTGGGGACAGAAATAACCTACGAGCAGTACTTC. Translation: CASSYLGTEITYEQYF.

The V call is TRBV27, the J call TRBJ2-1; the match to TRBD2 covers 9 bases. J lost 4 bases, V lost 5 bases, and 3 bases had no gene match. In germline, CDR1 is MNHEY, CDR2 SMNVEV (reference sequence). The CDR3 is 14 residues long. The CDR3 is CASSAGGPYNEQFF. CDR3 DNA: TGTGCCAGCAGTGCGGGGGGGCCTTACAATGAGCAGTTCTTC.

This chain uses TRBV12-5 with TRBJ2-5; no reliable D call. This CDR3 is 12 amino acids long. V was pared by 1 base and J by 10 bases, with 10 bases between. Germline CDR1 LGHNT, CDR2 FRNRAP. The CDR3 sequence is CASGLGTVLQYF. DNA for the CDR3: TGTGCTAGTGGTTTGGGAACCGTCCTCCAGTACTTC. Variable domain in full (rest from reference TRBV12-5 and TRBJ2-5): DARVTQTPRHKVTEMGQEVTMRCQPILGHNTVFWYRQTMMQGLELLAYFRNRAPLDDSGMPKDRFSAEMPDATLATLKIQPSEPRDSAVYFCASGLGTVLQYFGPGTRLLVL.

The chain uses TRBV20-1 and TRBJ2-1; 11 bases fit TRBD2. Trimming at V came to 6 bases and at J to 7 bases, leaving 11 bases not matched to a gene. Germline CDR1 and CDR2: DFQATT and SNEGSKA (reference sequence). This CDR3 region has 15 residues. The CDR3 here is CSAGATSGVPNEQFF. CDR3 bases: TGCAGTGCCGGAGCGACTAGCGGGGTTCCGAATGAGCAGTTCTTC.

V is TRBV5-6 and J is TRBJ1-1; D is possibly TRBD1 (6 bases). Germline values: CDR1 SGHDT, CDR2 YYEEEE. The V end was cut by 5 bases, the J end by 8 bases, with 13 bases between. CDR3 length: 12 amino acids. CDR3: CASSYTGKEAFF. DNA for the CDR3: TGTGCCAGCAGTTATACAGGGAAAGAAGCTTTCTTT.

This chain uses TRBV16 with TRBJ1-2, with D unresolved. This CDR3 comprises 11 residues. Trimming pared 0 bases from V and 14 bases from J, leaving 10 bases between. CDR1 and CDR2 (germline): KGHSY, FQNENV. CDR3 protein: CASSQSGPGTF. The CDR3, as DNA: TGTGCCAGCAGCCAATCGGGCCCAGGTACCTTC. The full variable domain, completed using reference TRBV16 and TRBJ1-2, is GEEVAQTPKHLVRGEGQKAKLYCAPIKGHSYVFWYQQVLKNEFKFLISFQNENVFDETGMPKERFSAKCLPNSPCSLEIQATKLEDSAVYFCASSQSGPGTFGSGTRLTVV.

The CDR3 DNA sequence: TGTGCCAGCAGCCTCGGGACAGGCGGATATGGCTACACCTTC. It is translated as CASSLGTGGYGYTF. The gene calls are TRBV7-9 and TRBJ1-2; 8 bases line up with TRBD1. The CDR3 is 14 amino acids. Germline CDR1 reads SEHNR; CDR2 reads FQNEAQ (reference sequence). With 5 bases clipped from V and 5 bases from J, the junction kept 7 bases outside the gene matches.

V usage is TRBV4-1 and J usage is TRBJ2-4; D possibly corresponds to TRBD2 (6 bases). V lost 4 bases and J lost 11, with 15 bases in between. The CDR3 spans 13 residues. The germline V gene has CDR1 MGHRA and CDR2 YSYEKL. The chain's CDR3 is CASSRGDSGVQYF. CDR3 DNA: TGCGCCAGCAGCCGAGGGGATTCGGGAGTTCAGTACTTC.

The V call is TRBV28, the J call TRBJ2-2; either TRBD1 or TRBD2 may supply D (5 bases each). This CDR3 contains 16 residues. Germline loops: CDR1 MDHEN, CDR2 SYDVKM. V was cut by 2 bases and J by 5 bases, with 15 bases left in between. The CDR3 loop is CASSLLTGTLTGELFF. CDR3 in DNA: TGTGCCAGCAGTTTACTCACTGGGACCTTAACCGGGGAGCTGTTTTTT.

As DNA, the CDR3 is TGTGCCAGCATCCCCGGGGGGGAAGGCTACAATGAGCAGTTCTTC. It yields the protein CASIPGGEGYNEQFF. The rearrangement joins TRBV2 to TRBJ2-1; 8 bases map to TRBD2. V was clipped by 7 bases and J by 3 bases; unmatched bases: 8. CDR3 length: 15 amino acids. Germline CDR1 reads SNHLY; CDR2 reads FYNNEI.

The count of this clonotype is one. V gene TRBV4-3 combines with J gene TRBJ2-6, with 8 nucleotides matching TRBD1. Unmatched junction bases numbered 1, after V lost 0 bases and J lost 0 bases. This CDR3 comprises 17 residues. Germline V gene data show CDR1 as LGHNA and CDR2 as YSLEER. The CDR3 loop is CASSQEDRASGANVLTF. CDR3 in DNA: TGCGCCAGCAGCCAAGAGGACAGGGCCTCTGGGGCCAACGTCCTGACTTTC.

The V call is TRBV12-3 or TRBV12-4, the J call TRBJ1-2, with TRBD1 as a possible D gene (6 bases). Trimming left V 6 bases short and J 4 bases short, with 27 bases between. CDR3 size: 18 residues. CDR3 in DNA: TGTGCCAGCAGCTTACCCGACTGGGAGACGGCGACAGGCTATGGCTACACCTTC. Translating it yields CASSLPDWETATGYGYTF.

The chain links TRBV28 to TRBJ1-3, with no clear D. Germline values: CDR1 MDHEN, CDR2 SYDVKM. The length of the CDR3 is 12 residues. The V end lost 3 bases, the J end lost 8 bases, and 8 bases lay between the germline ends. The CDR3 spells CASSFRRDTIYF. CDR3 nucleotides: TGTGCCAGCAGTTTTCGTCGAGACACCATATATTTT.

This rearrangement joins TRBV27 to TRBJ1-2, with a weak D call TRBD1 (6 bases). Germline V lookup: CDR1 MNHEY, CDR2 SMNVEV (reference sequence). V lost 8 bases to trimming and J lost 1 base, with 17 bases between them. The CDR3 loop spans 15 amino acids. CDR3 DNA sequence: TGTGCCAGCTCCCGATCCGGGGGCGGTAACTATGGCTACACCTTC. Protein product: CASSRSGGGNYGYTF.

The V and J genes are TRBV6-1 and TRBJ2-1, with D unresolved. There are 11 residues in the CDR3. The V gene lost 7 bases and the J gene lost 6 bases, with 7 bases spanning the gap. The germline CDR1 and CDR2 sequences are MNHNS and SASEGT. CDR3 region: CASTEFNEQFF. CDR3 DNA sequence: TGTGCCAGCACCGAATTCAATGAGCAGTTCTTC.

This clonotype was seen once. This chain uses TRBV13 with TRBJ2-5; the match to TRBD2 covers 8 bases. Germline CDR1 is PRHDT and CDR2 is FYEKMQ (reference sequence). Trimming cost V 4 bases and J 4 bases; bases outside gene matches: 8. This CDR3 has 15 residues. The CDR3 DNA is TGTGCCAGCAGCTCGGGAGGGACTCATACAGAGACCCAGTACTTC. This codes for CASSSGGTHTETQYF.

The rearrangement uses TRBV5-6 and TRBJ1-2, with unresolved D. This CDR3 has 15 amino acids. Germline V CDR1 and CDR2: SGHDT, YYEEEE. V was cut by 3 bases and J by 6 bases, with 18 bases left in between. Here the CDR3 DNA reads TGTGCCAGCAGCTCTTGGGTAGGGATGAGCGATGGCTACACCTTC. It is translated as CASSSWVGMSDGYTF.

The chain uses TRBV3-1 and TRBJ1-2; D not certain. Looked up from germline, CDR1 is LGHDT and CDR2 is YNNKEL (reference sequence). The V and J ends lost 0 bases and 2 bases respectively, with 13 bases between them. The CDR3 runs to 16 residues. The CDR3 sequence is CASSQDGLGWNYGYTF. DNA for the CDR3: TGTGCCAGCAGCCAAGATGGTCTGGGGTGGAACTATGGCTACACCTTC.

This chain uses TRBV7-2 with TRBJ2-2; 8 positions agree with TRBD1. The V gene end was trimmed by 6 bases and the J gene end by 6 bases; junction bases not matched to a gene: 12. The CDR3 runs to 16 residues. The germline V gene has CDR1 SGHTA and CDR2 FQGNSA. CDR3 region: CASRPSPGGRSGELFF. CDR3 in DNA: TGTGCCAGCAGGCCTTCTCCAGGGGGCAGATCCGGGGAGCTGTTTTTT.

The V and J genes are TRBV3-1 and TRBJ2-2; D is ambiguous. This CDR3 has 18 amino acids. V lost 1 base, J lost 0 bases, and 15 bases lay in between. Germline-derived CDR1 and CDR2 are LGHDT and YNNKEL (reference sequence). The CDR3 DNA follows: TGTGCCAGCAGCCAAGGTAGTATAGGCGCCTCGAACACCGGGGAGCTGTTTTTT. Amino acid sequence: CASSQGSIGASNTGELFF.

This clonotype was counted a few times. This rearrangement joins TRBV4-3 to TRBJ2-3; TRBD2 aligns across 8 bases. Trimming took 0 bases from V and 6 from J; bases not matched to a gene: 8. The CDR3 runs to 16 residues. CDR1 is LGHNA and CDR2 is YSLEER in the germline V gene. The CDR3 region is CASSQDTGLGSDTQYF. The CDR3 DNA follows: TGCGCCAGCAGCCAAGATACGGGACTAGGATCGGATACGCAGTATTTT.

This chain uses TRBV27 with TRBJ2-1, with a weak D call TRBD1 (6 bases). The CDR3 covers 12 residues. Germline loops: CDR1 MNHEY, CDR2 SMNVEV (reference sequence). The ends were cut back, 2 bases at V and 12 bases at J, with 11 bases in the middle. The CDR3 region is CASSLLGAGQFF. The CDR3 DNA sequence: TGTGCCAGCAGTTTACTGGGGGCCGGGCAGTTCTTC.

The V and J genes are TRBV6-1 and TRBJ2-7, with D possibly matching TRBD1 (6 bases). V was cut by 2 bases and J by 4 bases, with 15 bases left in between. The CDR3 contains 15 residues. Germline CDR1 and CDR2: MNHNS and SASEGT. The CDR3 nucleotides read TGTGCCAGCAGTGAAAGCGCAGGGGAAGGATACGAGCAGTACTTC. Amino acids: CASSESAGEGYEQYF.

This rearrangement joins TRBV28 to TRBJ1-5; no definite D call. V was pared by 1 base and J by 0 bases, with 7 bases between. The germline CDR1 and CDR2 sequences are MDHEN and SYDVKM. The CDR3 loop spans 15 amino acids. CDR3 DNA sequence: TGTGCCAGCAGTTTATCACGGGGTAGCAATCAGCCCCAGCATTTT. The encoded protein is CASSLSRGSNQPQHF.

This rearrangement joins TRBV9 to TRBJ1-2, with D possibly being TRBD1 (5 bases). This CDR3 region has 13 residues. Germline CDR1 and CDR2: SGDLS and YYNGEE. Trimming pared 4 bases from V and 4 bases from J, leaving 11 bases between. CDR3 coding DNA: TGTGCCAGCAGCCCCGCGCAGGGCTATGGCTACACCTTC. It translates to CASSPAQGYGYTF.

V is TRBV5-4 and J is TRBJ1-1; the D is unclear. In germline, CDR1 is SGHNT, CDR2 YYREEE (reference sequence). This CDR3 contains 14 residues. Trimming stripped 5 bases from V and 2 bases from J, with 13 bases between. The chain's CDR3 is CASRLAGLNTEAFF. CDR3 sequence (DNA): TGTGCCAGCAGACTTGCCGGACTTAACACTGAAGCTTTCTTT.

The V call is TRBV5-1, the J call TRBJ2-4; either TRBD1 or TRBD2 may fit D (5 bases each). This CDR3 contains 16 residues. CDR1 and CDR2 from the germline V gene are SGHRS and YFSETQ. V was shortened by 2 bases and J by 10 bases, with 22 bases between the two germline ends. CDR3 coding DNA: TGCGCCAGCAGCTTTGGGGAGACAGTCGAAAAAGGAATTCAGTACTTC. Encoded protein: CASSFGETVEKGIQYF.

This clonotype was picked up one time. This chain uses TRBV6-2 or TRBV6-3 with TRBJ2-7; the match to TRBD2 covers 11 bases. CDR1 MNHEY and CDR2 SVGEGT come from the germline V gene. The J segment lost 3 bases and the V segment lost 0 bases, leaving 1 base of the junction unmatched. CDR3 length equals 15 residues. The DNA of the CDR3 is TGTGCCAGCAGTTACTCCGGGACTAGCGGCTACGAGCAGTACTTC. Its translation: CASSYSGTSGYEQYF.

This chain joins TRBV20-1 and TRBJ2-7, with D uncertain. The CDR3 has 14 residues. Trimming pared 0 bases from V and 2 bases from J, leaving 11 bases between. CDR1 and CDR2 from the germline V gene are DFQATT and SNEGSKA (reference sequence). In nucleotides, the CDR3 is TGCAGTGCTAGAGATGTCGGCCTGACCTACGAGCAGTACTTC. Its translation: CSARDVGLTYEQYF.

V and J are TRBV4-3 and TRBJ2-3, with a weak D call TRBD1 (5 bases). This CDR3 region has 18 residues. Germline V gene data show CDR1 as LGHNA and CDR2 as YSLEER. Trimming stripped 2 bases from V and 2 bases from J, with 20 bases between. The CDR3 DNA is TGCGCCAGCAGCCAAAGAAGGGGTGGCAGGCCTCTCACAGATACGCAGTATTTT. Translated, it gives CASSQRRGGRPLTDTQYF.

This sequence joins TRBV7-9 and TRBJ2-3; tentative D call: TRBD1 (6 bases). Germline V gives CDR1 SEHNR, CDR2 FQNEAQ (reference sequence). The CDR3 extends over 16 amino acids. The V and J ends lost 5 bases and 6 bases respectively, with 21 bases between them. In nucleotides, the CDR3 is TGTGCCAGCAGCGCACAACAGGGCCCAAGGAGGGATACGCAGTATTTT. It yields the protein CASSAQQGPRRDTQYF. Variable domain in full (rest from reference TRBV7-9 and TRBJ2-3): DTGVSQNPRHKITKRGQNVTFRCDPISEHNRLYWYRQTLGQGPEFLTYFQNEAQLEKSRLLSDRFSAERPKGSFSTLEIQRTEQGDSAMYLCASSAQQGPRRDTQYFGPGTRLTVL.

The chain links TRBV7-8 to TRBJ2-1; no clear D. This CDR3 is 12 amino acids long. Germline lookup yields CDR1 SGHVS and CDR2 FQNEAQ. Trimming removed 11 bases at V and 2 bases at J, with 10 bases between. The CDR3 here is CASWSAYNEQFF. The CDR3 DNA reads TGTGCCTCATGGTCGGCCTACAATGAGCAGTTCTTC.